The entry below describes one T cell receptor (beta chain). As part of library construction, unique molecular identifiers were attached to individual cDNA molecules. TCRdb reprocessed the 5' RACE reads with MiXCR, giving one entry per CDR3 protein. The sample carries over 45,000 distinct CDR3 sequences, about 15% recorded once. CDR1 is SGHDN and CDR2 is FVKESK in the germline V gene. V dropped 1 base and J dropped 8 bases, with 12 bases sitting between them. The CDR3 consists of 14 residues. The data are from a study of early T cells in non-severe SARS-CoV-2 infection. Across the whole study: Chains stayed unpaired after sequencing of bulk RNA from unsorted whole blood.

The sequencing here drew on whole blood, taken at baseline. V and J are TRBV14 and TRBJ2-1; either TRBD1 or TRBD2 may supply D (5 bases each). The receptor was isolated from an adult who was a healthcare worker with PCR-confirmed SARS-CoV-2 infection or an uninfected control (not recorded which). The CDR3 nucleotides are TGTGCCAGCAGCCAAGCGGGACCAGGCGATGAGCAGTTCTTC. Amino acids: CASSQAGPGDEQFF.